The present T cell receptor beta chain was sequenced within a study of blood T cell repertoires in COVID-19. Here immunoSEQ multiplex PCR was the method, and the copy in TCRdb shows in-frame clones only, minus some. Among just over 250,000 clones listed, approximately 91% were seen once. Patients from Seattle were sampled longitudinally, starting during active infection. Trimming took 2 bases from V and 3 from J, leaving 10 bases between them. This CDR3 spans 15 amino acids. Germline values: CDR1 MNHEY, CDR2 SVGEGT. This receptor was identified in a person under 35 with COVID-19, enrolled during active disease. Sequenced sample: peripheral blood. This chain joins TRBV6-2 or TRBV6-3 and TRBJ1-4; D possibly corresponds to TRBD1 (5 bases). The CDR3, as DNA: TGTGCCAGCAGTTACCGGAAGGGGCCTAATGAAAAACTGTTTTTT. Amino acids: CASSYRKGPNEKLFF.